The rows below give T cell receptor beta chains drawn from one sample of a study of cytomegalovirus exposure and HLA in healthy donors. TCRdb keeps only in-frame clones here, not all; method: immunoSEQ multiplex PCR. The data contain about 110,000 clones, about nine tenths of them singletons. The material sequenced was PBMCs. The receptors come from a woman aged 18-29 years in good health and CMV-seronegative. CDR3s include the opening cysteine and the closing phenylalanine or tryptophan. The D gene is left open where the match is weak. Not every row has a clone size; where given, it reads once, few, many or a size class.

CDR3nt | CDR3aa | j_gene | d_gene | abundance | v_gene | len
TGTGCCAGTACCCCGGTGGGGGGGCCCGGGGAGCTGTTTTTT | CASTPVGGPGELFF | TRBJ2-2 | NA | NA | TRBV19 | 14
TGCGCCAGCAGACCCCCCGGGCGGGGTATTTCTGGAGTTGCTTTCTTT | CASRPPGRGISGVAFF | TRBJ1-1 | NA | NA | TRBV4-1 | 16
TGCGCCAGCAGCCAAGGACAGGGTGGGAATCAGCCCCAGCATTTT | CASSQGQGGNQPQHF | TRBJ1-5 | TRBD1 | NA | TRBV4-3 | 15
TGTGCCAGCTCACCCGGGACAGGCGAAGAAAAACTGTTTTTT | CASSPGTGEEKLFF | TRBJ1-4 | TRBD1 | NA | TRBV18 | 14
TGTGCCAGCAGAGCCCTTAACTTTTTGGACAGGGGGACGGAGACCCAGTACTTC | CASRALNFLDRGTETQYF | TRBJ2-5 | TRBD1 | NA | TRBV7-9 | 18
TGCAGCGCGGGACTTAACTACGAGCAGTACTTC | CSAGLNYEQYF | TRBJ2-7 | NA | NA | TRBV20-1 | 11
TGTGCCAGCAGGGATTTTGACAGCCTCAATCAGCCCCAGCATTTT | CASRDFDSLNQPQHF | TRBJ1-5 | NA | NA | TRBV7-2 | 15
TGTGCCAGCAGCTTAGAAGGACTAGCGGGAGTTTCGGCAGATACGCAGTATTTT | CASSLEGLAGVSADTQYF | TRBJ2-3 | TRBD2 | NA | TRBV7-8 | 18
TGTGCCAGCAGTTTATCTGCAGGGCATTCACCCCTCCACTTT | CASSLSAGHSPLHF | TRBJ1-6 | NA | NA | TRBV27 | 14
TGTGCCACCAGCAGTGTCCCGTTAGGGGGGGCCATCTCTGGGGCCAACGTCCTGACTTTC | CATSSVPLGGAISGANVLTF | TRBJ2-6 | NA | NA | TRBV15 | 20
TGTGCCAGCAGAGATGGGACTAGCGGCCCGCTCGAGCAGTACTTC | CASRDGTSGPLEQYF | TRBJ2-7 | TRBD2 | NA | TRBV5-4 | 15
TGTGCCAGCAGCGTAAAGGGGGCCTCCTCCTACGAGCAGTACTTC | CASSVKGASSYEQYF | TRBJ2-7 | TRBD1 | NA | TRBV9 | 15
TGTGCCAGCAGTCTTAGCGGGGGGGCGCTAGATACGCAGTATTTT | CASSLSGGALDTQYF | TRBJ2-3 | TRBD2 | once | TRBV7-3 | 15
TGTGCCAGCAGTTTCTACGATAGCTCTGGGGCCAACGTCCTGACTTTC | CASSFYDSSGANVLTF | TRBJ2-6 | NA | NA | TRBV27 | 16
TGTGCCAGCAGGCGGAATGAAAACACCATATATTTT | CASRRNENTIYF | TRBJ1-3 | NA | NA | TRBV5-5 | 12
TGTGCCAGCAGCTTGTCGGCGGGCGACAATGAGCAGTTCTTC | CASSLSAGDNEQFF | TRBJ2-1 | NA | NA | TRBV5-6 | 14
TGTGCCTGGAGTGTAGGAACTAGCGGGGCCACAGATACGCAGTATTTT | CAWSVGTSGATDTQYF | TRBJ2-3 | TRBD2 | NA | TRBV30 | 16
TGCAGCGTGCCCACCACCCTAGGTTTGAAGCAGTTCTTC | CSVPTTLGLKQFF | TRBJ2-1 | NA | once | TRBV29-1 | 13
TGTGCCAGCAGGTGGACTAGCGGCACCTACGAGCAGTACTTC | CASRWTSGTYEQYF | TRBJ2-7 | TRBD2 | NA | TRBV27 | 14
TGTGCCAGCAGCTCACCGGGACAGAAGAACAATGAGCAGTTCTTC | CASSSPGQKNNEQFF | TRBJ2-1 | TRBD1 | NA | TRBV7-2 | 15
TGTGCCTGCTCAAGCGGGGTGGGCTACACCTTC | CACSSGVGYTF | TRBJ1-2 | NA | NA | TRBV30 | 11
TGCGCCAGCAGCCAGGGGGCGCTCACTGAAGCTTTCTTT | CASSQGALTEAFF | TRBJ1-1 | NA | NA | TRBV4-1 | 13
TGTGCCAGCAGTTTGGGGACAGACCCCTACGAGCAGTACTTC | CASSLGTDPYEQYF | TRBJ2-7 | TRBD1 | NA | TRBV27 | 14
TGTGCCAGCAGCGTAGGGGGCGGGGTGTACGAGCAGTACTTC | CASSVGGGVYEQYF | TRBJ2-7 | NA | NA | TRBV9 | 14
TGTGCCAGCAGCTTGGGGCCCACCGGGGGGCTGGAGACCCAGTACTTC | CASSLGPTGGLETQYF | TRBJ2-5 | NA | NA | TRBV5-6 | 16
TGTGCCAGCAGCTTCCTGGGGGCGAGCCGCAATGAGCAGTTCTTC | CASSFLGASRNEQFF | TRBJ2-1 | NA | NA | TRBV7-8 | 15
TGTGCCTGGAGTTCCCCTCGGGGGACAGGCGAAAAACTGTTTTTT | CAWSSPRGTGEKLFF | TRBJ1-4 | TRBD1 | NA | TRBV30 | 15
TGTGCCAGCAGCTTTACACGGACAGTCCCCTATGGCTACACCTTC | CASSFTRTVPYGYTF | TRBJ1-2 | NA | NA | TRBV7-2 | 15
TGTGCCAGCGGGGGAGGGGAAGAGACCCAGTACTTC | CASGGGEETQYF | TRBJ2-5 | TRBD2 | NA | TRBV2 | 12
TGTGCCAGCAGCTCTGAACCAGGGGGTTTTAACACTGAAGCTTTCTTT | CASSSEPGGFNTEAFF | TRBJ1-1 | TRBD1 | NA | TRBV7-8 | 16
TGCGCCAGTAGCACCGGGGACTTGAACACTGAAGCTTTCTTT | CASSTGDLNTEAFF | TRBJ1-1 | NA | NA | TRBV5-1 | 14
TGTGCCAGCTCACCACCGGGTTCAGGGAGCAATCAGCCCCAGCATTTT | CASSPPGSGSNQPQHF | TRBJ1-5 | NA | NA | TRBV18 | 16
TGTGCCAGCTCACCCTCGGGTAGACCTCCTGAAGCTTTCTTT | CASSPSGRPPEAFF | TRBJ1-1 | NA | NA | TRBV18 | 14
TGTGCCAGCAGACTAGCGGGAGGCTACAATGAGCAGTTCTTC | CASRLAGGYNEQFF | TRBJ2-1 | TRBD2 | NA | TRBV2 | 14
TGTGCCAGCGGAGTTATCGGGGGGACCGGGGAGCTGTTTTTT | CASGVIGGTGELFF | TRBJ2-2 | TRBD2 | NA | TRBV28 | 14
TGCAGCGCAGCCACTACAGGGGCGGTCACTGAAGCTTTCTTT | CSAATTGAVTEAFF | TRBJ1-1 | TRBD1 | NA | TRBV29-1 | 14
TGCGCCAGCAGCCTTCCAAAGGGGAACCAAGAGACCCAGTACTTC | CASSLPKGNQETQYF | TRBJ2-5 | NA | NA | TRBV5-1 | 15
TGCGCCAGCAGTCTGACAGGGGGCGGCTACACCTTC | CASSLTGGGYTF | TRBJ1-2 | TRBD1 | NA | TRBV5-1 | 12
TGTGCCAGCAGCCGGACGGGAATAGCCTACGAGCAGTACTTC | CASSRTGIAYEQYF | TRBJ2-7 | NA | NA | TRBV7-2 | 14
TGCGCCAGCAGCCTGGGACAGGGCTCGGAAAAACTGTTTTTT | CASSLGQGSEKLFF | TRBJ1-4 | TRBD1 | NA | TRBV4-3 | 14
TGTGCCAGCAGCCGGACGGGGGGGACTGAAGCTTTCTTT | CASSRTGGTEAFF | TRBJ1-1 | NA | NA | TRBV7-9 | 13
TGTGCCAGCAGCGGGACAGGGGCAGGAGTCACTGAAGCTTTCTTT | CASSGTGAGVTEAFF | TRBJ1-1 | TRBD1 | once | TRBV7-2 | 15
TGCGCCAGCAGCCAAGATAACAGGGGGTGGACTGAAGCTTTCTTT | CASSQDNRGWTEAFF | TRBJ1-1 | TRBD1 | NA | TRBV4-3 | 15
TGTGCCAGCAGTTACTCGGGGCCCGGCTACGAGCAGTACTTC | CASSYSGPGYEQYF | TRBJ2-7 | NA | NA | TRBV6-6 | 14
TGTGCCACCAGCAGAACGGGGACTAGCGGGAGGCCTGGGGGTACGCAGTATTTT | CATSRTGTSGRPGGTQYF | TRBJ2-3 | TRBD2 | NA | TRBV15 | 18
TGTGCCAGCTCACCGGGACAGGGGGCTGCGGACTATGGCTACACCTTC | CASSPGQGAADYGYTF | TRBJ1-2 | TRBD1 | NA | TRBV18 | 16
TGTGCCGATGGACTAGCGGGATCTTTCTCCTACAATGAGCAGTTCTTC | CADGLAGSFSYNEQFF | TRBJ2-1 | TRBD2 | NA | TRBV5-6 | 16